The TCR beta chain under discussion was sequenced for a study of T cell clonality in common variable immunodeficiency. Broader study findings: Fewer TCRbeta clones were shared among CVID subjects than controls.

Sequencing was performed with immunoSEQ multiplex PCR; in TCRdb, only in-frame clones are kept and a portion is missing. Listed here are tens of thousands of clones without any singletons, the top ten holding less than 6.5%. The CDR3 is made up of 13 amino acids. Trimming left V 2 bases short and J 1 base short, with 8 bases between. Germline V gives CDR1 GTSNPN, CDR2 SVGIG (reference sequence). Patients and controls were mostly of Caucasian heritage. At least ten counts were recorded for this clone. Antigen unknown. The read finishes 3 residues shy of the CDR3 end, and the germline J gene is used to complete it.

The sample comprised peripheral blood mononuclear cells. The sequence was obtained from a person between 18 and 75 years old in good health. V is TRBV30 and J is TRBJ2-5; D is possibly TRBD1 (5 bases). The CDR3 here is CAWSRGIQETQYF. Incomplete CDR3 DNA: TGTGCCTGGAGTAGGGGTATCCAAGAGACC. The whole variable domain, remainder taken from reference TRBV30 and TRBJ2-5, is SQTIHQWPATLVQPVGSPLSLECTVEGTSNPNLYWYRQAAGRGLQLLFYSVGIGQISSEVPQNLSASRPQDRQFILSSKKLLLSDSGFYLCAWSRGIQETQYFGPGTRLLVL.